What follows are 21 T cell receptor beta chains derived from one specimen sequenced in a study of T cells in Graves' hyperthyroidism and ophthalmopathy. RNA transcripts served as the template for amplifying TCR beta CDR3 regions. The HTBI primer set served for first-round RT-PCR of the TCR CDR3. TCRdb re-analysed the multiplex PCR reads in MiXCR, keeping a single row per CDR3 protein. The table records some 460,000 distinct CDR3 sequences, 15% to 18% of them present only once. The source material was blood. The receptor set was obtained from a woman between 18 and 29 years old with Graves' hyperthyroidism.

This clonotype was seen at least ten times. The chain combines TRBV12-3 or TRBV12-4 with TRBJ2-2, with a possible D match to TRBD2 (6 bases). The V end was cut by 6 bases, the J end by 5 bases, with 16 bases between. The CDR3 is made up of 15 amino acids. CDR3 bases: TGTGCCAGCAGGGCGGGGACGGGATGGACCGGGGAGCTGTTTTTT. It translates to CASRAGTGWTGELFF.

This clonotype has a count of ten or more. The rearrangement links TRBV15 to TRBJ1-2; D call uncertain. Looked up from germline, CDR1 is LNHNV and CDR2 is YYDKDF (reference sequence). The CDR3 spans 13 residues. V lost 0 bases to trimming and J lost 13 bases, with 15 bases between them. The CDR3 sequence is CATSRDPGGDSTF. The DNA for the CDR3 is TGTGCCACCAGCAGAGATCCGGGTGGAGACTCCACCTTC.

The table lists this clonotype with many counts. The chain is built from TRBV20-1 and TRBJ1-4; D gene unclear. The CDR3 spans 13 residues. The ends were cut back, 3 bases at V and 4 bases at J, with 9 bases in the middle. Germline CDR1 is DFQATT and CDR2 is SNEGSKA (reference sequence). CDR3 loop: CSARSQNNEKLFF. The CDR3 region has the DNA TGCAGTGCTAGGAGTCAGAATAATGAAAAACTGTTTTTT.

This clonotype was observed at least ten times. The chain couples TRBV20-1 to TRBJ2-3; D may correspond to TRBD1 or TRBD2 (5 bases each). Germline CDR1 and CDR2: DFQATT and SNEGSKA (reference sequence). The CDR3 extends over 14 amino acids. The germline V and J ends were trimmed by 7 bases and 0 bases, with 14 bases remaining between them. CDR3 sequence (DNA): TGCAGTGTTCAGAGAGGGGTTAGCACAGATACGCAGTATTTT. The encoded protein is CSVQRGVSTDTQYF.

The V and J genes are TRBV7-3 and TRBJ2-1; 16 bases are a match to TRBD2. The length of the CDR3 is 21 residues. The germline V gene encodes CDR1 SGHTA and CDR2 FQGTGA. Trimming at V came to 5 bases and at J to 5 bases, leaving 18 bases not matched to a gene. DNA for the CDR3: TGTGCCAGCAGCCTACCTCCGGGACTAGCGGGAGGGAATACAAGGGACAATGAGCAGTTCTTC. This sequence encodes CASSLPPGLAGGNTRDNEQFF.

This clonotype was detected only a few times. The chain has TRBV10-2 and TRBJ2-7; 7 nucleotides match TRBD2. V lost 2 bases to trimming and J lost 0 bases; unmatched junction nucleotides: 4. CDR3 size: 15 residues. Germline CDR1 and CDR2: WSHSY and SAAADI. CDR3 in DNA: TGCGCCAGCAGTGAGGCCGGGGGGACCTCCTACGAGCAGTACTTC. This sequence encodes CASSEAGGTSYEQYF.

This clonotype was recorded many times. J is TRBJ2-1 and V is TRBV3-1; D remains ambiguous. Deletions cut 4 bases from V and 13 bases from J, with 8 bases between. The germline gives CDR1 LGHDT, CDR2 YNNKEL (reference sequence). The CDR3 length is 10 residues. Here the CDR3 reads CASSPRPQFF. In nucleotides, the CDR3 is TGTGCCAGCAGCCCCCGACCCCAGTTCTTC.

The chain couples TRBV20-1 to TRBJ1-2; TRBD1 is a possible D gene (5 bases). Germline V gene lookup returns CDR1 DFQATT and CDR2 SNEGSKA (reference sequence). The CDR3 covers 14 residues. Trimming removed 0 bases at V and 2 bases at J, with 10 bases between. This chain's CDR3 is CSAREGVINYGYTF. The CDR3 nucleotides read TGCAGTGCTAGAGAGGGGGTGATCAACTATGGCTACACCTTC.

The CDR3 here is CASSEQGFGQPQHF. CDR3 DNA: TGTGCCAGCAGTGAGCAGGGGTTCGGGCAGCCCCAGCATTTT. V usage is TRBV2 and J usage is TRBJ1-5; tentatively, D is TRBD1 (6 bases). Per the germline V gene, CDR1 is SNHLY and CDR2 is FYNNEI. Deletions cut 3 bases from V and 7 bases from J, with 13 bases between. This CDR3 is built from 14 residues.

The chain is built from TRBV19 and TRBJ2-3, with TRBD1 matching over 9 bases. The CDR3 is 15 residues long. Trimming took 5 bases from V and 3 from J; bases not matched to a gene: 6. Germline V lookup: CDR1 LNHDA, CDR2 SQIVND (reference sequence). The CDR3 loop reads CASSLQGARTDTQYF. The CDR3 DNA sequence: TGTGCCAGTAGTTTACAGGGGGCGCGAACAGATACGCAGTATTTT.

The gene calls are TRBV6-1 and TRBJ1-1; D remains unclear. V was pared by 3 bases and J by 4 bases, with 9 bases between. The length of the CDR3 is 13 residues. CDR1 is MNHNS, CDR2 SASEGT, per germline. CDR3 DNA sequence: TGTGCCAGCAGTGAGATTGCCACCACTGAAGCTTTCTTT. The encoded protein is CASSEIATTEAFF.

This clonotype was recorded many times. V is TRBV6-2 or TRBV6-3 and J is TRBJ2-7; D is unresolved. The CDR3 spans 14 residues. The ends were cut back, 7 bases at V and 1 base at J, with 14 bases in the middle. Per the germline V gene, CDR1 is MNHEY and CDR2 is SVGEGT. In nucleotides, the CDR3 is TGTGCCAGCAAGGCGACTCGCCTGTCCTACGAGCAGTACTTC. Translated, it gives CASKATRLSYEQYF.

This chain connects TRBV27 to TRBJ2-7, with D perhaps TRBD2 (5 bases). The ends were cut back, 5 bases at V and 6 bases at J, with 17 bases in the middle. The germline CDR1 and CDR2 sequences are MNHEY and SMNVEV (reference sequence). There are 14 residues in the CDR3. The CDR3 loop is CASSPTSPPLEQYF. CDR3 nucleotide sequence: TGTGCCAGCAGTCCCACTAGTCCCCCTCTCGAGCAGTACTTC.

This clonotype came up many times. The V gene is TRBV11-2, the J gene TRBJ1-1; no clear D. In germline, CDR1 is SGHAT, CDR2 FQNNGV. This CDR3 region has 16 residues. The germline V and J ends were trimmed by 3 bases and 5 bases, with 19 bases remaining between them. The CDR3: CASSFGRGRPRTEAFF. The DNA of the CDR3 is TGTGCCAGCAGCTTTGGGCGCGGCCGACCGAGGACTGAAGCTTTCTTT.

This chain uses TRBV27 with TRBJ2-1, with 8 bases lining up with TRBD2. Germline V gene lookup returns CDR1 MNHEY and CDR2 SMNVEV (reference sequence). The CDR3 length is 18 residues. J lost 3 bases, V lost 6 bases, and 16 bases had no gene match. The CDR3 reads CASRLLLASGFNYNEQFF. CDR3 nucleotides: TGTGCCAGCAGGTTACTTCTGGCTAGCGGGTTTAACTACAATGAGCAGTTCTTC.

In this sample, this clonotype turned up a few times. V is TRBV5-5 and J is TRBJ2-1; D is possibly TRBD2 (5 bases). Germline values: CDR1 SGHKS, CDR2 YYEKEE (reference sequence). The V and J ends lost 0 bases and 8 bases respectively, with 12 bases between them. This CDR3 has 14 residues. CDR3 DNA: TGTGCCAGCAGCTTGGATTCCGGGATCGATGAGCAGTTCTTC. Encoded protein: CASSLDSGIDEQFF.

The CDR3 sequence is CATSRGLAQETQYF. In DNA form, the CDR3 reads TGTGCCACCAGCAGAGGTCTAGCCCAAGAGACCCAGTACTTC. The rearrangement uses TRBV15 and TRBJ2-5, with D possibly TRBD2 on 5 matching bases. The CDR3 length is 14 residues. The V gene's germline CDR1 is LNHNV and CDR2 YYDKDF (reference sequence). Trimming shortened V by 1 base and J by 1 base, and 7 bases separated the two germline ends.

This clonotype was observed many times. The V call is TRBV24-1, the J call TRBJ2-2; D ambiguous. The CDR3 length is 22 residues. The germline V gene encodes CDR1 KGHDR and CDR2 SFDVKD. Trimming cost V 2 bases and J 4 bases, with 31 bases left between them. CDR3 protein: CATSDSGAATSTLIHSTGELFF. The CDR3 nucleotides read TGTGCCACCAGTGATTCGGGTGCGGCGACATCGACGTTAATTCACAGCACCGGGGAGCTGTTTTTT.

A few counts support this clonotype. This chain joins TRBV7-9 and TRBJ2-5, with 7 positions matching TRBD1. Germline V gene lookup returns CDR1 SEHNR and CDR2 FQNEAQ (reference sequence). V shed 1 base, J shed 2 bases, and the junction held 7 bases outside the gene matches. The CDR3 is made up of 16 amino acids. In DNA form, the CDR3 reads TGTGCCAGCAGCTTAGTAGGTTGGGGACAGCAAGAGACCCAGTACTTC. This sequence encodes CASSLVGWGQQETQYF.

The chain is built from TRBV29-1 and TRBJ2-7; 11 bases line up with TRBD1. This CDR3 region has 14 residues. Germline V gene data show CDR1 as SQVTM and CDR2 as ANQGSEA. Trimming at V came to 3 bases and at J to 3 bases, leaving 4 bases not matched to a gene. The CDR3 DNA follows: TGCAGCGTTGATCCTGGGACAGGGGGCTACGAGCAGTACTTC. This codes for CSVDPGTGGYEQYF.

This rearrangement joins TRBV28 to TRBJ1-5; D is perhaps TRBD1 (5 bases). Trimming removed 8 bases from V and 6 bases from J, with 11 bases in between. This CDR3 is built from 12 residues. Germline lookup yields CDR1 MDHEN and CDR2 SYDVKM. DNA for the CDR3: TGTGCCAGCCTAACCGGGACTCAGCCCCAGCATTTT. As protein: CASLTGTQPQHF. The complete variable domain, with remaining parts taken from reference TRBV28 and TRBJ1-5, reads DVKVTQSSRYLVKRTGEKVFLECVQDMDHENMFWYRQDPGLGLRLIYFSYDVKMKEKGDIPEGYSVSREKKERFSLILESASTNQTSMYLCASLTGTQPQHFGDGTRLSIL.